The 30 T cell receptor beta chains reported below all come from one sample, sequenced in a study of T cell changes during pregnancy in multiple sclerosis. Some clones are missing from TCRdb's copy, which holds only in-frame ones; the method was immunoSEQ multiplex PCR. There are about 81,000 clones in the sample; 94% occur only once, and 2% to 3% lies in the top ten. The input for sequencing was peripheral blood, taken in the third trimester of pregnancy. These receptors all stem from a female donor with multiple sclerosis, enrolled in a pregnancy study.

V and J are TRBV7-9 and TRBJ2-7; TRBD1 is a possible D gene (5 bases). The V gene lost 4 bases and the J gene lost 3 bases, with 10 bases spanning the gap. This CDR3 contains 13 residues. Germline CDR1 reads SEHNR; CDR2 reads FQNEAQ (reference sequence). In nucleotides, the CDR3 is TGTGCCAGCAGCTCCGAACAGGTCTACGAGCAGTACTTC. Translation: CASSSEQVYEQYF.

V usage is TRBV27 and J usage is TRBJ1-2; tentative D call: TRBD1 (5 bases). The germline V gene has CDR1 MNHEY and CDR2 SMNVEV (reference sequence). The CDR3 spans 13 residues. Trimming removed 6 bases from V and 8 bases from J, with 16 bases in between. The CDR3 sequence: CASSNQGFGGYTF. CDR3 in DNA: TGTGCCAGCAGCAATCAGGGTTTCGGAGGCTACACCTTC.

The chain recombines TRBV7-3 with TRBJ2-2, with 15 bases matching TRBD2. The CDR3 loop spans 19 amino acids. V shed 5 bases, J shed 4 bases, and the junction held 11 bases outside the gene matches. Germline values: CDR1 SGHTA, CDR2 FQGTGA. The CDR3 protein is CASSPRTSGGAKGTGELFF. In nucleotides, the CDR3 is TGTGCCAGCAGCCCCCGGACTAGCGGGGGGGCCAAGGGCACCGGGGAGCTGTTTTTT.

V usage is TRBV7-8 and J usage is TRBJ2-5, with D possibly TRBD2 on 6 matching bases. This CDR3 spans 17 amino acids. V was cut by 1 base and J by 0 bases, with 15 bases left in between. CDR1 SGHVS and CDR2 FQNEAQ come from the germline V gene. CDR3 nucleotides: TGTGCCAGCAGCTTAGATTTGTCTCGCGGGAACCAAGAGACCCAGTACTTC. Translated, it gives CASSLDLSRGNQETQYF.

The chain combines TRBV6-5 with TRBJ2-5; D unclear. This CDR3 spans 12 amino acids. Looked up from germline, CDR1 is MNHEY and CDR2 is SVGAGI. The V and J ends lost 6 bases and 7 bases respectively, with 12 bases between them. Here the CDR3 reads CASSHTSGTQYF. CDR3 in DNA: TGTGCCAGCAGCCACACATCGGGGACCCAGTACTTC.

The rearrangement uses TRBV9 and TRBJ2-7, with D tentatively TRBD1 (6 bases). The CDR3 has 14 amino acids. Trimming cost V 2 bases and J 1 base, with 10 bases left between them. Germline lookup yields CDR1 SGDLS and CDR2 YYNGEE. DNA of the CDR3: TGTGCCAGCAGCGTCGACAGGAGTTCCTACGAGCAGTACTTC. Its protein product is CASSVDRSSYEQYF. Full variable domain (missing parts from reference TRBV9 and TRBJ2-7): DSGVTQTPKHLITATGQRVTLRCSPRSGDLSVYWYQQSLDQGLQFLIQYYNGEERAKGNILERFSAQQFPDLHSELNLSSLELGDSALYFCASSVDRSSYEQYFGPGTRLTVT.

V gene TRBV27 combines with J gene TRBJ2-3; 9 nucleotides match TRBD2. The CDR3 covers 16 residues. Germline loops: CDR1 MNHEY, CDR2 SMNVEV (reference sequence). V shed 6 bases and J 0 bases; nucleotides not matched to a gene: 7. The CDR3 spells CASRLAGDLSTDTQYF. CDR3 DNA: TGTGCCAGCAGGTTAGCGGGGGACCTGAGCACAGATACGCAGTATTTT.

The chain uses TRBV4-1 and TRBJ1-2; 9 bases line up with TRBD1. CDR1 and CDR2 from the germline V gene are MGHRA and YSYEKL. V gave up 1 base and J gave up 5 bases; unmatched junction bases: 5. The CDR3 extends over 15 amino acids. As DNA, the CDR3 is TGCGCCAGCAGCCAAGTTCGGACAGGGGATTATGGCTACACCTTC. As protein: CASSQVRTGDYGYTF.

The chain combines TRBV19 with TRBJ1-4; unclear D gene. This CDR3 contains 14 residues. With 5 bases removed from V and 4 bases from J, the gap between germline ends came to 11 bases. Germline V gives CDR1 LNHDA, CDR2 SQIVND (reference sequence). The CDR3 loop is CASSGEGLNEKLFF. The CDR3 DNA sequence: TGTGCCAGTAGTGGGGAGGGTCTTAATGAAAAACTGTTTTTT.

The CDR3 sequence: CASRIVGQGNNEQFF. Here the CDR3 DNA reads TGTGCCAGTCGCATAGTGGGACAGGGGAACAATGAGCAGTTCTTC. V and J are TRBV19 and TRBJ2-1; 10 nucleotides line up with TRBD1. Germline V lookup: CDR1 LNHDA, CDR2 SQIVND (reference sequence). The CDR3 runs to 15 residues. J gave up 5 bases and V 8 bases, and 9 bases lay outside the gene matches.

The rearrangement links TRBV5-1 to TRBJ1-1; D is unclear. The V gene's germline CDR1 is SGHRS and CDR2 YFSETQ. V lost 6 bases and J 1 base, leaving 7 bases between the germline ends. The CDR3 extends over 12 amino acids. The CDR3 DNA sequence: TGCGCCAGCAAGGAGGGGAACACTGAAGCTTTCTTT. It yields the protein CASKEGNTEAFF. Full variable domain (missing parts from reference TRBV5-1 and TRBJ1-1): KAGVTQTPRYLIKTRGQQVTLSCSPISGHRSVSWYQQTPGQGLQFLFEYFSETQRNKGNFPGRFSGRQFSNSRSEMNVSTLELGDSALYLCASKEGNTEAFFGQGTRLTVV.

The gene calls are TRBV7-9 and TRBJ1-2, with D perhaps TRBD1 (5 bases). Germline CDR1 reads SEHNR; CDR2 reads FQNEAQ (reference sequence). V was pared by 6 bases and J by 3 bases, with 14 bases between. This CDR3 comprises 14 residues. This CDR3 reads CASSHQGKDYGYTF. The CDR3 DNA reads as TGTGCCAGCAGTCACCAGGGCAAAGACTATGGCTACACCTTC.

This chain uses TRBV4-1 with TRBJ1-2; a weak D match, TRBD1 (5 bases). The CDR3 totals 14 residues. Trimming removed 4 bases from V and 7 bases from J, with 16 bases in between. Germline V lookup: CDR1 MGHRA, CDR2 YSYEKL. CDR3 residues: CASSPAARGFGYTF. The CDR3 DNA reads as TGCGCCAGCAGCCCTGCCGCGCGGGGCTTTGGCTACACCTTC.

CDR3 nucleotide sequence: TGTGCCACCACCGACCCGGGGAGGGGCTACGAGCAGTACTTC. This gives the protein CATTDPGRGYEQYF. The chain joins TRBV15 to TRBJ2-7; 7 bases match TRBD2. The length of the CDR3 is 14 residues. The V segment lost 7 bases and the J segment 3 bases; nucleotides outside the gene matches: 9. CDR1 LNHNV and CDR2 YYDKDF come from the germline V gene (reference sequence).

This clone was seen a single time. The chain uses TRBV7-9 and TRBJ1-1, with D perhaps TRBD1 (6 bases). Trimming pared 3 bases from V and 8 bases from J, leaving 19 bases between. CDR1 is SEHNR, CDR2 FQNEAQ, per germline (reference sequence). The CDR3 length is 15 residues. The DNA of the CDR3 is TGTGCCAGCAGCTTGGGGGCAATGTCGCACTGGGAAGCTTTCTTT. Residues: CASSLGAMSHWEAFF.

V is TRBV19 and J is TRBJ1-3; 7 bases are a match to TRBD1. The CDR3 consists of 15 residues. After removal of 7 bases from V and 8 bases from J, the junction contained 14 bases not matched to a gene. CDR1 is LNHDA and CDR2 is SQIVND in the germline V gene (reference sequence). CDR3 sequence: CASTETGTRLDTIYF. CDR3 coding DNA: TGTGCCAGTACCGAGACAGGGACCAGGTTGGACACCATATATTTT.

The chain employs TRBV28 and TRBJ2-1, with 7 bases matching TRBD1. There are 15 residues in the CDR3. V shed 3 bases, J shed 7 bases, and the junction held 9 bases outside the gene matches. Germline CDR1 is MDHEN and CDR2 is SYDVKM. CDR3 sequence reads: CASSFGSQGINEQFF. The CDR3 region has the DNA TGTGCCAGCAGTTTTGGGTCACAGGGGATTAATGAGCAGTTCTTC.

The chain has TRBV13 and TRBJ2-1, with D tentatively TRBD2 (6 bases). The CDR3 has 13 residues. Trimming pared 7 bases from V and 4 bases from J, leaving 11 bases between. The germline CDR1 and CDR2 sequences are PRHDT and FYEKMQ (reference sequence). CDR3 protein: CASTGLQYNEQFF. The CDR3, as DNA: TGTGCCAGCACGGGACTTCAATACAATGAGCAGTTCTTC.

V and J are TRBV14 and TRBJ2-2; maybe TRBD2 (7 bases). Trimming took off 6 bases at V and 4 bases at J, with 21 bases between the two ends. The CDR3 runs 17 residues. The V gene's germline CDR1 is SGHDN and CDR2 FVKESK. The DNA for the CDR3 is TGTGCCAGCAGTCGGGCGGGGGCCCGGATAGGCACCGGGGAGCTGTTTTTT. It yields the protein CASSRAGARIGTGELFF.

V gene TRBV18 combines with J gene TRBJ1-2, with D unclear. The CDR3 runs 17 residues. The ends were cut back, 3 bases at V and 0 bases at J, with 17 bases in the middle. Germline V gene lookup returns CDR1 KGHSH and CDR2 LQKENI. Here the CDR3 reads CASSPGPPKFSNYGYTF. Written as DNA, the CDR3 is TGTGCCAGCTCACCGGGCCCGCCCAAATTTTCTAACTATGGCTACACCTTC.

The rearrangement links TRBV6-5 to TRBJ1-2; 7 positions agree with TRBD1. The germline gives CDR1 MNHEY, CDR2 SVGAGI. This CDR3 region has 13 residues. Trimming at V came to 6 bases and at J to 4 bases, leaving 5 bases not matched to a gene. CDR3 sequence reads: CASSPRDSYGYTF. CDR3 in DNA: TGTGCCAGCAGCCCACGGGACAGCTATGGCTACACCTTC.

The chain combines TRBV20-1 with TRBJ1-2, with a tentative D call TRBD1 (6 bases). This CDR3 comprises 10 residues. Germline values: CDR1 DFQATT, CDR2 SNEGSKA (reference sequence). CDR3 residues: CTNRVYGYTF. CDR3 sequence (DNA): TGCACGAACAGGGTTTATGGCTACACCTTC.

The V gene is TRBV6-5, the J gene TRBJ1-1, with D unresolved. V lost 2 bases to trimming and J lost 5 bases, with 12 bases between them. The CDR3 consists of 14 residues. The germline gives CDR1 MNHEY, CDR2 SVGAGI. Written as DNA, the CDR3 is TGTGCCAGCAGTTACGGTCAGTCAACGACTGAAGCTTTCTTT. It translates to CASSYGQSTTEAFF.

This chain connects TRBV5-4 to TRBJ2-7; D possibly corresponds to TRBD2 (6 bases). V was cut by 1 base and J by 6 bases, with 14 bases left in between. CDR3 length: 14 amino acids. Germline lookup yields CDR1 SGHNT and CDR2 YYREEE (reference sequence). The CDR3 sequence: CASSLYGGISEQYF. CDR3 nucleotides: TGTGCCAGCAGCTTGTACGGGGGTATCAGCGAGCAGTACTTC.

The CDR3 reads CASSDSGVATDTQYF. In DNA form, the CDR3 reads TGTGCCAGCAGCGACAGCGGGGTTGCCACAGATACGCAGTATTTT. The rearrangement uses TRBV2 and TRBJ2-3, with TRBD2 matching 7 bases. V lost 6 bases and J lost 2; bases outside the gene matches: 8. There are 15 residues in the CDR3. Germline CDR1 reads SNHLY; CDR2 reads FYNNEI.

CDR3 sequence: CASVRGTTSTDTQYF. The CDR3 bases are TGTGCCAGCGTAAGAGGGACTACTAGCACAGATACGCAGTATTTT. The chain couples TRBV9 to TRBJ2-3, with 7 bases fitting TRBD2. The CDR3 has 15 amino acids. Germline V gives CDR1 SGDLS, CDR2 YYNGEE. Trimming removed 7 bases from V and 0 bases from J; junction bases left unmatched: 8.

CDR3 DNA sequence: TGTGCCAGCAGCCCCAGGACCGGGGAGCTGTTTTTT. Protein: CASSPRTGELFF. V is TRBV7-8 and J is TRBJ2-2; no definite D call. Per the germline V gene, CDR1 is SGHVS and CDR2 is FQNEAQ. Between the trimmed V and J ends, which lost 5 bases and 5 bases, there was a span of 6 bases. The CDR3 has 12 amino acids.

The rearrangement links TRBV15 to TRBJ1-2; D not certain. The germline V gene encodes CDR1 LNHNV and CDR2 YYDKDF (reference sequence). This CDR3 region has 18 residues. The V end was cut by 1 base, the J end by 0 bases, with 18 bases between. The CDR3 coding sequence is TGTGCCACCAGCAGAGGGCGGGCCGCGAACCTTGCTAACTATGGCTACACCTTC. Translated: CATSRGRAANLANYGYTF.

This sequence joins TRBV19 and TRBJ1-4, with unresolved D. The CDR3 consists of 13 residues. V lost 5 bases and J lost 9, with 13 bases in between. CDR1 is LNHDA, CDR2 SQIVND, per germline (reference sequence). DNA of the CDR3: TGTGCCAGTAGTTTCGTACCAGACAAAAAACTGTTTTTT. As protein: CASSFVPDKKLFF.

The rearrangement uses TRBV19 and TRBJ2-7; tentative D call: TRBD2 (5 bases). CDR1 is LNHDA and CDR2 is SQIVND in the germline V gene (reference sequence). Deletions cut 5 bases from V and 2 bases from J, with 10 bases between. This CDR3 has 13 residues. The CDR3 is CASSFRGTYEQYF. In DNA, the CDR3 is TGTGCCAGTAGTTTCCGAGGGACCTACGAGCAGTACTTC.